This record concerns one T cell receptor (beta chain) sequence. At one of its ends the junction is not consistent with the germline gene, which may arise from a read error. These data are taken from a study of tumor and adjacent non-tumor tissue in lung cancer. Per germline, CDR1 SGHNT and CDR2 YENEEA. This CDR3 is 19 amino acids long. The template was RNA from unsorted bulk tissue. Distant lung tissue was collected more than 3 cm away from the tumor edge. The library came from three nested PCR rounds adapted from ARM-PCR protocols. One entry per CDR3 protein results from TCRdb running MiXCR on the multiplex PCR reads. Found here are about 67,000 distinct CDR3 sequences, around 82% of them singletons; the top ten hold 35% to 55%.

Sequenced sample: distant non-tumor lung tissue. The chain joins TRBV11-3 to TRBJ2-1; 10 nucleotides match TRBD2. The clonotype originates from a man in his 60s with non-small cell lung cancer. CDR3 sequence: CTSSLRWGTSGEHYNEQFF. CDR3 coding DNA: TGTACCAGCAGCCTTAGGTGGGGAACTAGCGGGGAACACTATAATGAGCAGTTCTTC. The variable domain in full, completed from reference TRBV11-3 and TRBJ2-1, reads EAGVVQSPRYKIIEKKQPVAFWCNPISGHNTLYWYLQNLGQGPELLIRYENEEAVDDSQLPKDRFSAERLKGVDSTLKIQPAELGDSAVYLCTSSLRWGTSGEHYNEQFFGPGTRLTVL.